Sequencing of this T cell receptor (beta chain) was carried out in a study of blood T cell repertoires in COVID-19. On the study more broadly: The cDNA or gDNA used as material had been derived from T cells, B-cell-depleted T cells, or PBMCs.

V lost 5 bases, J lost 4 bases, and 9 bases lay in between. The germline CDR1 and CDR2 sequences are GTSNPN and SVGIG (reference sequence). The CDR3 has 11 residues. Repertoires were generated with immunoSEQ multiplex PCR, while TCRdb's copy carries only in-frame clones and drops some. Of 280,000 or so clones in the sample, around 90% are singletons; the top ten hold 1.7%. V usage is TRBV30 and J usage is TRBJ2-7; D may match TRBD1 or TRBD2 (5 bases each). The TCR originated in a woman between 18 and 29 years old with acute COVID-19. Sequencing input: PBMCs or T cells enriched from blood (not recorded which). As DNA, the CDR3 is TGTGCCTGGGGGACGGGATACGAGCAGTACTTC. It specifies CAWGTGYEQYF.